These T cell receptor beta chains were read from a single sample in a study of blood T cell repertoires in COVID-19. Assay used: immunoSEQ multiplex PCR; TCRdb lists only in-frame clones, some missing. The data contain about 300,000 clones, around 84% of them singletons. Sequencing was performed on PBMCs or T cells enriched from blood (not recorded which). These receptors were obtained from a woman between 45 and 60 years old who had recovered from COVID-19. CDR3s include the opening cysteine and the closing phenylalanine or tryptophan. Each record gives: D gene, J gene, V gene, clone size, CDR3 DNA, CDR3 protein. D genes are given only for firm matches. A row's size may be missing; if present it is once, few, many or a size class.

. TRBJ2-1 TRBV19 . TGTGCCAGTAGATCCTCGGGGGTCGGTGAGCAGTTCTTC CASRSSGVGEQFF
. TRBJ1-1 TRBV19 . TGTGCCAGTACTTCTCGAGGGGGTTCGAACACTGAAGCTTTCTTT CASTSRGGSNTEAFF
. TRBJ1-2 TRBV7-2 once TGTGCCAGCAGCCCCCATGGGGGGTACAAGGATGGCTACACCTTC CASSPHGGYKDGYTF
TRBD1 TRBJ1-1 TRBV10-3 . TGTGCCACCGACAGGGGGAACACTGAAGCTTTCTTT CATDRGNTEAFF
TRBD1 TRBJ1-1 TRBV9 . TGTGCCAGCAGCGCCCTACAGGGGTCCACTGAAGCTTTCTTT CASSALQGSTEAFF
. TRBJ2-1 TRBV30 . TGTGCCTTCTGGGGCCCGTCAGGCCAAAATCTCCAAAGCTCCTACAATGAGCAGTTCTTC CAFWGPSGQNLQSSYNEQFF
TRBD1 TRBJ1-1 TRBV9 once TGTGCCAGCAGCGTAGCCGGGGGGACAGGGTTGCTGAACACTGAAGCTTTCTTT CASSVAGGTGLLNTEAFF
. TRBJ1-1 TRBV12-3/TRBV12-4 . TGTGCCAGCAGGAGAATCATGAACACTGAAGCTTTCTTT CASRRIMNTEAFF
TRBD1 TRBJ2-5 TRBV30 once TGTGCCTGGAGTGCCGGACAGGGGCCGGTGGAGACCCAGTACTTC CAWSAGQGPVETQYF
. TRBJ1-5 TRBV30 . TGTGCCTGGAGTGTCTATCAGGGCCAGCCCCAGCATTTT CAWSVYQGQPQHF
. TRBJ1-6 TRBV4-3 . TGCGCCAGCAGCCAAGAAGCAGGGAGGAATTCACCCCTCCACTTT CASSQEAGRNSPLHF
TRBD2 TRBJ2-2 TRBV6-2/TRBV6-3 . TGTGCCAGCAGCCCTCTAGCGGGAAACACCGGGGAGCTGTTTTTT CASSPLAGNTGELFF
TRBD1 TRBJ1-5 TRBV19 . TGTGCCAGTAGTACCCCCCGGACAGGGGGCTATCAGCCCCAGCATTTT CASSTPRTGGYQPQHF
TRBD1 TRBJ2-7 TRBV6-2/TRBV6-3 . TGTGCCAGCAGTCGACAGGGCGGGCAGTACTTC CASSRQGGQYF
TRBD1 TRBJ1-1 TRBV5-6 . TGTGCCAGCAGCTTGGGGGACAGGGGGTTTACTGAAGCTTTCTTT CASSLGDRGFTEAFF
. TRBJ1-4 TRBV7-2 . TGTGCCAGCAGCTTAGACCAGGGGCTGGGAAAACTGTTTTTT CASSLDQGLGKLFF
TRBD2 TRBJ2-3 TRBV3-1/TRBV3-2 . TGTGCCAGCAGCCAAACGGGAGGGCCAGATACGCAGTATTTT CASSQTGGPDTQYF
TRBD2 TRBJ2-1 TRBV11-2 . TGTGCCAGCAGCTTACGTCTCCTAGCGGGAGGGCCGTATGAGCAGTTCTTC CASSLRLLAGGPYEQFF
. TRBJ1-4 TRBV29-1 . TGCAGCGTCAGCGGGCCAGAAGGAAAACTGTTTTTT CSVSGPEGKLFF
. TRBJ1-1 TRBV19 once TGTGCCAGTACCCTGCGGGGTTGGAACACTGAAGCTTTCTTT CASTLRGWNTEAFF
. TRBJ1-5 TRBV5-1 . TGCGCCAGCAGCTTGATTGGGGGAGGGAATCAGCCCCAGCATTTT CASSLIGGGNQPQHF
. TRBJ1-2 TRBV3-1/TRBV3-2 . TGTGCCAGCAGCCCCGGACCCGGCGGGGGCTACACCTTC CASSPGPGGGYTF
TRBD1 TRBJ1-1 TRBV2 . TGTGCCAGCAGTAGGACAGGGGGGTCCACTGAAGCTTTCTTT CASSRTGGSTEAFF
TRBD1 TRBJ2-1 TRBV5-1 . TGCGCCAGCAGCGTCCTAGGACAGGGCGTATCCTACAATGAGCAGTTCTTC CASSVLGQGVSYNEQFF
. TRBJ1-2 TRBV7-9 once TGTGCCAGCAGCTTAGCTCCCGCGGGCTACACCTTC CASSLAPAGYTF
TRBD2 TRBJ2-1 TRBV19 . TGTGCCAGTAGTGACGTAGCGGGAGGATCATACAATGAGCAGTTCTTC CASSDVAGGSYNEQFF
. TRBJ2-3 TRBV5-1 . TGCGCCAGCAGCTTGGCCGTAGATACGCAGTATTTT CASSLAVDTQYF
. TRBJ2-3 TRBV7-9 . TGTGCCAGCAGCTTACAGGGGCCCCTCGATACGCAGTATTTT CASSLQGPLDTQYF
. TRBJ2-2 TRBV4-1 . TGCGCCAGCAGCCAAGAAGGAGGACGACAACTCAACACCGGGGAGCTGTTTTTT CASSQEGGRQLNTGELFF
. TRBJ2-7 TRBV23-1 . TGCGCCAGCAGAAGAACAGGTCGCTGCGAGCAGTACTTC CASRRTGRCEQYF
TRBD1 TRBJ2-2 TRBV7-2 . TGTGCCAGCAGCTATCAGGGGGCCGGCACCGGGGAGCTGTTTTTT CASSYQGAGTGELFF
. TRBJ2-1 TRBV4-1 . TGCGCCAGCAGCCACCGAGCGGGTCCAATCCCAAATGAGCAGTTCTTC CASSHRAGPIPNEQFF